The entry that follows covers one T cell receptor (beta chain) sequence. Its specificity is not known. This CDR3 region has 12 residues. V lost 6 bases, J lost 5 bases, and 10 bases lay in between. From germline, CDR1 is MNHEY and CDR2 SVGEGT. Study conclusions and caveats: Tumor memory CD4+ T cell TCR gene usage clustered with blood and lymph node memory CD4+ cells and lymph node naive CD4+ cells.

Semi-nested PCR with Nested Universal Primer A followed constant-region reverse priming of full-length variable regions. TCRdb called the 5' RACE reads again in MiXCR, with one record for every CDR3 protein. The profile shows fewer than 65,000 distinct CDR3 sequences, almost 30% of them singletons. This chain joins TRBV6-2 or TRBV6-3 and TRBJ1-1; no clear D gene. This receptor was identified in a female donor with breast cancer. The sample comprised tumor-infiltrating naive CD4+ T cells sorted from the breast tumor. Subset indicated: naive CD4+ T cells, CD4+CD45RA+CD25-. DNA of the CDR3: TGTGCCAGCAGATTTCGGGAGACTGAAGCTTTCTTT. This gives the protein CASRFRETEAFF.